This entry is about one T cell receptor beta chain. The antigen is not known. This record comes from a study of T cells after yellow fever vaccination. Study-wide points: Weaker overall was a secondary response that nonetheless peaked faster, on day 5 versus 15. Abundant clonotypes from the bulk population could get into FACS-sorted repertoires as contaminants. Detected again after the booster were most primary-vaccination clones, at 95% to 98% CD4 and 80% to 90% CD8.

The germline V and J ends were trimmed by 1 base and 6 bases, with 8 bases remaining between them. This CDR3 comprises 13 residues. Using its own MiXCR run on the 5' RACE reads, TCRdb lists one record per CDR3 protein. The sample holds 450,000 to 550,000 distinct CDR3 sequences, 21% seen once. This clonotype originated in a man younger than 30 who received the YFV17D yellow fever vaccine. The chain links TRBV12-3 or TRBV12-4 to TRBJ2-3; D unclear. Sample: PBMCs, taken roughly 20 days after the first yellow fever vaccination. CDR3 coding DNA: TGTGCCAGCAGTTTAGGCCTAGTGGATACGCAGTATTTT. Its translation is CASSLGLVDTQYF.